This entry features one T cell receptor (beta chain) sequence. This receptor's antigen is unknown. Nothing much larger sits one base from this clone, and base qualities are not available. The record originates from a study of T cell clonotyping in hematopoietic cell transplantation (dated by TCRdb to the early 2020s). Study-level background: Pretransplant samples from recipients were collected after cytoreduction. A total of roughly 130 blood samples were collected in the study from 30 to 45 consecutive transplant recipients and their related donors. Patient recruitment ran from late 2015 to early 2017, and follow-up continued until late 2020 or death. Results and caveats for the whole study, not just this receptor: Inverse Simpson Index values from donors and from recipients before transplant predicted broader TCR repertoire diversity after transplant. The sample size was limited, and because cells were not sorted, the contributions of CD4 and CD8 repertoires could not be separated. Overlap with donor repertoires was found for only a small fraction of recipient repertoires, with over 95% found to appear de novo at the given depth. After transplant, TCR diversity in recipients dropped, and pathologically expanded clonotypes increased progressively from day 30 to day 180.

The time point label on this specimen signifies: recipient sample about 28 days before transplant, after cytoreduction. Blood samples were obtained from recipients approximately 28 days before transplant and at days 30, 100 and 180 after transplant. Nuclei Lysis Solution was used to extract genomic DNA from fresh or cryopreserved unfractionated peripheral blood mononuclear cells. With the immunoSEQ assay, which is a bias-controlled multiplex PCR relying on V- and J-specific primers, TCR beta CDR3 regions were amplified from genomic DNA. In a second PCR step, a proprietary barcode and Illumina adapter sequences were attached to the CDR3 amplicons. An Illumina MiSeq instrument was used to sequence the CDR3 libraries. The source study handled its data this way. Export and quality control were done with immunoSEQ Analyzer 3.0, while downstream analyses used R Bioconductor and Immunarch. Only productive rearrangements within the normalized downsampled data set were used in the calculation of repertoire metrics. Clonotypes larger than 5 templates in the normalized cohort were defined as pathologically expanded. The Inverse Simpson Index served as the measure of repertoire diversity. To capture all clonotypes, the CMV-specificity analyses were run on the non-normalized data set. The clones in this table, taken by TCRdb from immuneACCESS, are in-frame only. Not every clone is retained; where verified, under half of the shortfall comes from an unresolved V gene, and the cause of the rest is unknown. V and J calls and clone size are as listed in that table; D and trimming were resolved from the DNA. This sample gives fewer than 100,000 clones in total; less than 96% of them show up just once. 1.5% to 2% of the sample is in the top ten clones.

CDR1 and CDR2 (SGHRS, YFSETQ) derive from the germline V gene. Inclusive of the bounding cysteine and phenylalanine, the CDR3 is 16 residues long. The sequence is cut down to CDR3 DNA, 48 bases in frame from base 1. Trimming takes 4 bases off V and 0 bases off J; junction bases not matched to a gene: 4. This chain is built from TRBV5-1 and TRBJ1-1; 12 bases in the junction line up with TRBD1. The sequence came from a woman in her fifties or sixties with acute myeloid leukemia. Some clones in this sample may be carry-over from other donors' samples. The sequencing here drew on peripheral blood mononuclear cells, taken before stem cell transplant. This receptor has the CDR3 CASSRGTGGMNTEAFF. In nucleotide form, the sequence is TGCGCCAGCAGCCGAGGGACAGGGGGCATGAACACTGAAGCTTTCTTT.